Listed below are T cell receptor beta chains from one sample, sequenced in a study of shared clonotypes between healthy human individuals. Produced via immunoSEQ multiplex PCR; TCRdb's table is partial and in-frame only. The sample shows approximately 2.4 million clones, approximately 94% of them seen only once. Input material: naive CD4+ T cells sorted from blood. Receptors originate from a young man in good health. Both conserved end residues are part of each CDR3. D genes are given only for firm matches. Expanded clones are given a class, and other clones once, few, many or no size at all.

clone size: -
V gene: TRBV5-1
J gene: TRBJ2-2
D gene: TRBD2
CDR3 DNA: TGCGCCAGCAGCTTGACTAGCGGGACGAACACCGGGGAGCTGTTTTTT
CDR3 protein: CASSLTSGTNTGELFF

clone size: -
V gene: TRBV10-2
J gene: TRBJ2-7
D gene: -
CDR3 DNA: TGCGCCAGCGGGACGAGATTCTACGAGCAGTACTTC
CDR3 protein: CASGTRFYEQYF

clone size: -
V gene: TRBV9
J gene: TRBJ2-3
D gene: TRBD2
CDR3 DNA: TGTGCCAGCGGGACTAGCGGGGGAAGGACAGATACGCAGTATTTT
CDR3 protein: CASGTSGGRTDTQYF

clone size: -
V gene: TRBV15
J gene: TRBJ1-4
D gene: -
CDR3 DNA: TGTGCCACCAGCAGAGATCAAGGGGCTCAAAAACTGTTTTTT
CDR3 protein: CATSRDQGAQKLFF

clone size: -
V gene: TRBV18
J gene: TRBJ1-2
D gene: -
CDR3 DNA: TGTGCCAGCTCACCTGACAGAGAATATGGCTACACCTTC
CDR3 protein: CASSPDREYGYTF

clone size: -
V gene: TRBV9
J gene: TRBJ2-7
D gene: -
CDR3 DNA: TGTGCCAGCAGCGGAGACGGGTGGGGCGAGCAGTACTTC
CDR3 protein: CASSGDGWGEQYF

clone size: -
V gene: TRBV4-1
J gene: TRBJ2-1
D gene: -
CDR3 DNA: TGCGCCAGCAGCCAAGCCTCGCGGGACTACAATGAGCAGTTCTTC
CDR3 protein: CASSQASRDYNEQFF

clone size: -
V gene: TRBV28
J gene: TRBJ1-4
D gene: TRBD1
CDR3 DNA: TGTGCCAGCAGTGGTCAGGGGGCGCGAGCTAATGAAAAACTGTTTTTT
CDR3 protein: CASSGQGARANEKLFF

clone size: -
V gene: TRBV6-5
J gene: TRBJ2-1
D gene: TRBD2
CDR3 DNA: TGTGCCAGCAGTCGGGAGGCGACTCGCTACAATGAGCAGTTCTTC
CDR3 protein: CASSREATRYNEQFF

clone size: -
V gene: TRBV18
J gene: TRBJ1-2
D gene: -
CDR3 DNA: TGTGCCAGCTCACCAGCAGGGCCTAATGGCTACACCTTC
CDR3 protein: CASSPAGPNGYTF

clone size: once
V gene: TRBV5-1
J gene: TRBJ1-1
D gene: -
CDR3 DNA: TGCGCCAGCAGCTTGGGTCCCGGGAGGGGGAACACTGAAGCTTTCTTT
CDR3 protein: CASSLGPGRGNTEAFF

clone size: -
V gene: TRBV6-1
J gene: TRBJ1-2
D gene: -
CDR3 DNA: TGTGCCAGCAGTGAAAATCCGGGAATACAAAGGGGCTACACCTTC
CDR3 protein: CASSENPGIQRGYTF

clone size: -
V gene: TRBV18
J gene: TRBJ2-1
D gene: -
CDR3 DNA: TGTGCCAGCTCACCCACCCTGGATAGCCTTTACAATGAGCAGTTCTTC
CDR3 protein: CASSPTLDSLYNEQFF

clone size: -
V gene: TRBV5-1
J gene: TRBJ2-2
D gene: -
CDR3 DNA: TGCGCCAGCAGCTTCTTAAGTTCTACCACCGGGGAGCTGTTTTTT
CDR3 protein: CASSFLSSTTGELFF

clone size: once
V gene: TRBV5-4
J gene: TRBJ2-2
D gene: -
CDR3 DNA: TGTGCCAGCAGCCCCTCCGGGGGCCTCACCGGGGAGCTGTTTTTT
CDR3 protein: CASSPSGGLTGELFF

clone size: -
V gene: TRBV11-2
J gene: TRBJ1-2
D gene: -
CDR3 DNA: TGTGCCAGCAGCTTAGGACAGTCCGGCTACACCTTC
CDR3 protein: CASSLGQSGYTF

clone size: -
V gene: TRBV6-5
J gene: TRBJ1-1
D gene: -
CDR3 DNA: TGTGCCAGCACTTCTCGGACGGGGAACACTGAAGCTTTCTTT
CDR3 protein: CASTSRTGNTEAFF

clone size: -
V gene: TRBV30
J gene: TRBJ2-3
D gene: -
CDR3 DNA: TGTGCCTGGAGTGATTACGGGGGCACAGATACGCAGTATTTT
CDR3 protein: CAWSDYGGTDTQYF

clone size: -
V gene: TRBV19
J gene: TRBJ2-3
D gene: TRBD2
CDR3 DNA: TGTGCCAGTAGCAAACTAGCGGGCACAGATACGCAGTATTTT
CDR3 protein: CASSKLAGTDTQYF

clone size: -
V gene: TRBV11-3
J gene: TRBJ2-5
D gene: -
CDR3 DNA: TGTGCCAGTATCCCCGAAGGGGGGCAAGAGACCCAGTACTTC
CDR3 protein: CASIPEGGQETQYF

clone size: -
V gene: TRBV7-8
J gene: TRBJ2-1
D gene: -
CDR3 DNA: TGTGCCAGCAGCGGCCGGGGCATGAATAAAGTCAATGAGCAGTTCTTC
CDR3 protein: CASSGRGMNKVNEQFF

clone size: -
V gene: TRBV7-3
J gene: TRBJ1-3
D gene: TRBD1
CDR3 DNA: TGTGCCAGCAGCTTAACGGGGACAGGGGGAGTTGGAAACACCATATATTTT
CDR3 protein: CASSLTGTGGVGNTIYF

clone size: -
V gene: TRBV10-3
J gene: TRBJ2-7
D gene: -
CDR3 DNA: TGTGCCATCAAGGGGGGGACAAACTCCTACGAGCAGTACTTC
CDR3 protein: CAIKGGTNSYEQYF

clone size: -
V gene: TRBV27
J gene: TRBJ1-6
D gene: -
CDR3 DNA: TGTGCCAGCAGTTTAAGGGGGGCTCGGAATTCACCCCTCCACTTT
CDR3 protein: CASSLRGARNSPLHF

clone size: -
V gene: TRBV7-2
J gene: TRBJ2-5
D gene: TRBD2
CDR3 DNA: TGTGCCAGCAGCACCACGCCGACTAGCTGGGAGACCCAGTACTTC
CDR3 protein: CASSTTPTSWETQYF

clone size: -
V gene: TRBV28
J gene: TRBJ1-2
D gene: TRBD1
CDR3 DNA: TGTGCCACCAAGACAGGGCCCGTCAACTATGGCTACACCTTC
CDR3 protein: CATKTGPVNYGYTF

clone size: once
V gene: TRBV5-1
J gene: TRBJ2-3
D gene: -
CDR3 DNA: TGCGCCAGCAGTGGGTACCTTAGCACAGATACGCAGTATTTT
CDR3 protein: CASSGYLSTDTQYF

clone size: -
V gene: TRBV5-4
J gene: TRBJ1-1
D gene: -
CDR3 DNA: TGTGCCAGCAGCTTCTGGACGGGGAACACTGAAGCTTTCTTT
CDR3 protein: CASSFWTGNTEAFF

clone size: -
V gene: TRBV10-3
J gene: TRBJ1-2
D gene: -
CDR3 DNA: TGTGCCATCAGTGAGGCGCCCCTCAGGACATCGGGACCTGGCTACACCTTC
CDR3 protein: CAISEAPLRTSGPGYTF

clone size: -
V gene: TRBV4-1
J gene: TRBJ2-7
D gene: TRBD2
CDR3 DNA: TGCGCCAGCAGCCAAGACTTAGCGGGGGGAAGCTACGAGCAGTACTTC
CDR3 protein: CASSQDLAGGSYEQYF

clone size: -
V gene: TRBV7-9
J gene: TRBJ2-1
D gene: TRBD1
CDR3 DNA: TGTGCCAGCAGCTTAGGGGGACAGGGGTTGCGTGAGCAGTTCTTC
CDR3 protein: CASSLGGQGLREQFF